The 30 T cell receptor beta chains below all came from one sample that was sequenced in a study of T cell responses to AZD1222 COVID-19 vaccine. Repertoires were generated with immunoSEQ multiplex PCR, while TCRdb's copy carries only in-frame clones and drops some. This sample has about 150,000 clones, with approximately 90% found just once. This material consisted of peripheral blood, taken 28 days after the second AZD1222 dose. These receptor sequences come from an adult who received the AZD1222 COVID-19 vaccine.

The chain employs TRBV6-1 and TRBJ1-1; no firm D call. This CDR3 spans 13 amino acids. V lost 2 bases and J 4 bases, leaving 8 bases between the germline ends. The germline CDR1 and CDR2 sequences are MNHNS and SASEGT. In DNA form, the CDR3 reads TGTGCCAGCAGTGAAAGAGGGAGCACTGAAGCTTTCTTT. It codes for CASSERGSTEAFF.

V is TRBV6-5 and J is TRBJ1-1; unclear D gene. Per the germline V gene, CDR1 is MNHEY and CDR2 is SVGAGI. Trimming shortened V by 2 bases and J by 10 bases, and 17 bases separated the two germline ends. The CDR3 is 14 residues long. CDR3 loop: CASSYGRTRNSAFF. In DNA, the CDR3 is TGTGCCAGCAGTTACGGCCGGACTCGAAACTCAGCTTTCTTT.

The J gene is TRBJ2-2, the V gene TRBV2, with 7 positions matching TRBD2. The CDR3 loop spans 13 amino acids. V gave up 7 bases and J gave up 7 bases; unmatched junction bases: 6. Germline V gene data show CDR1 as SNHLY and CDR2 as FYNNEI. In DNA form, the CDR3 reads TGTGCCAGCAACCCTAAGCGGGGCGGGGAGCTGTTTTTT. Its protein is CASNPKRGGELFF.

This chain joins TRBV5-4 and TRBJ2-3; D unclear. Per germline, CDR1 SGHNT and CDR2 YYREEE (reference sequence). The V and J ends lost 4 bases and 4 bases respectively, with 22 bases between them. The CDR3 consists of 17 residues. The CDR3 DNA reads TGTGCCAGCAGCGTCGCGCCGGGCCCCTCGAAGGCAGATACGCAGTATTTT. Its protein is CASSVAPGPSKADTQYF.

CDR3 region: CASSAKLNTEAFF. Here the CDR3 DNA reads TGTGCCAGCAGCGCAAAATTGAACACTGAAGCTTTCTTT. The V gene is TRBV2, the J gene TRBJ1-1; no reliable D call. Germline loops: CDR1 SNHLY, CDR2 FYNNEI. V was clipped by 6 bases and J by 0 bases, with 8 bases between them. The CDR3 contains 13 residues.

This chain links TRBV20-1 with TRBJ2-7; TRBD2 matches at 7 bases. J lost 3 bases, V lost 6 bases, and 2 bases had no gene match. Germline assignment: CDR1 DFQATT and CDR2 SNEGSKA (reference sequence). This CDR3 contains 11 residues. CDR3 amino acids: CSARDYYEQYF. The CDR3 region has the DNA TGCAGTGCCCGGGACTACTACGAGCAGTACTTC.

This sequence joins TRBV6-5 and TRBJ2-2; D is unresolved. Germline CDR1 and CDR2: MNHEY and SVGAGI. V lost 0 bases, J lost 1 base, and 3 bases lay in between. This CDR3 is 14 amino acids long. The CDR3 coding sequence is TGTGCCAGCAGTTACTCATGGAACACCGGGGAGCTGTTTTTT. Its translation is CASSYSWNTGELFF.

The gene calls are TRBV11-2 and TRBJ1-6; D is ambiguous. V gave up 1 base and J gave up 3 bases, with 7 bases separating them. Germline V lookup: CDR1 SGHAT, CDR2 FQNNGV. The CDR3 is 15 residues long. The CDR3 protein is CASSLGGVYNSPLHF. CDR3 DNA: TGTGCCAGCAGCTTAGGGGGAGTCTATAATTCACCCCTCCACTTT.

The chain combines TRBV27 with TRBJ1-5; D is perhaps TRBD1 (6 bases). Germline values: CDR1 MNHEY, CDR2 SMNVEV (reference sequence). The CDR3 spans 17 residues. Trimming stripped 5 bases from V and 0 bases from J, with 17 bases between. CDR3 loop: CASSPRTGQNSNQPQHF. The CDR3 nucleotides are TGTGCCAGCAGTCCTCGAACAGGGCAGAATAGCAATCAGCCCCAGCATTTT.

The chain links TRBV4-2 to TRBJ1-2; D is uncertain. This CDR3 is 18 amino acids long. The V gene lost 3 bases and the J gene lost 4 bases, with 24 bases spanning the gap. Germline-derived CDR1 and CDR2 are LGHNA and YNFKEQ. This CDR3 is CASSQDSPTAGVPYGYTF. CDR3 nucleotide sequence: TGTGCCAGCAGCCAGGATAGCCCCACCGCCGGGGTGCCCTATGGCTACACCTTC.

V and J are TRBV19 and TRBJ1-3; unclear D gene. V was trimmed by 5 bases and J by 0 bases, leaving 14 bases between them. This CDR3 spans 16 amino acids. The germline gives CDR1 LNHDA, CDR2 SQIVND (reference sequence). DNA of the CDR3: TGTGCCAGTAGTGCTAAGATATTGAGCTCTGGAAACACCATATATTTT. Protein sequence: CASSAKILSSGNTIYF.

The genes are TRBV19 and TRBJ2-3, with TRBD1 as a possible D gene (6 bases). The CDR3 sequence is 15 residues long. Trimming removed 3 bases from V and 0 bases from J, with 10 bases in between. Germline V gives CDR1 LNHDA, CDR2 SQIVND (reference sequence). CDR3 DNA sequence: TGTGCCAGTAGTATCCGGACAGCCAGCACAGATACGCAGTATTTT. Its protein product is CASSIRTASTDTQYF.

This rearrangement joins TRBV19 to TRBJ2-1; 11 bases agree with TRBD2. There are 16 residues in the CDR3. The J segment lost 4 bases and the V segment lost 5 bases, leaving 7 bases of the junction unmatched. Germline V gene sequence: CDR1 LNHDA, CDR2 SQIVND (reference sequence). The CDR3, as DNA: TGTGCCAGTAGTCCTTACCCTAGCGGGAGGTACAATGAGCAGTTCTTC. Its translation is CASSPYPSGRYNEQFF.

The chain carries TRBV6-5 and TRBJ1-2; 7 nucleotides line up with TRBD1. The CDR3 is 13 amino acids. In germline, CDR1 is MNHEY, CDR2 SVGAGI. Trimming removed 7 bases from V and 3 bases from J; junction bases left unmatched: 5. CDR3 protein: CASTPDRDYGYTF. The CDR3 nucleotides are TGTGCCAGCACCCCCGACAGGGACTATGGCTACACCTTC.

The DNA of the CDR3 is TGTGCCAGCAGTCTTGAAACCGGGATCGCTGGAAACACCATATATTTT. Its protein product is CASSLETGIAGNTIYF. V gene TRBV9 combines with J gene TRBJ1-3; no clear D gene. V lost 5 bases and J 2 bases, leaving 17 bases between the germline ends. The CDR3 runs to 16 residues. Germline loops: CDR1 SGDLS, CDR2 YYNGEE.

This rearrangement joins TRBV7-9 to TRBJ1-3; no clear D gene. V lost 1 base and J lost 0, with 7 bases in between. Germline CDR1 SEHNR, CDR2 FQNEAQ (reference sequence). CDR3 size: 15 residues. The CDR3: CASSLDGSSGNTIYF. In DNA form, the CDR3 reads TGTGCCAGCAGCTTAGACGGCTCCTCTGGAAACACCATATATTTT.

The chain combines TRBV11-2 with TRBJ2-1; perhaps D is TRBD1 or TRBD2 (5 bases each). V was shortened by 5 bases and J by 4 bases, with 15 bases between the two germline ends. There are 15 residues in the CDR3. CDR1 is SGHAT, CDR2 FQNNGV, per germline. DNA for the CDR3: TGTGCCAGCAGCAAATCCGGGACGAAATACAATGAGCAGTTCTTC. The encoded protein is CASSKSGTKYNEQFF.

The chain recombines TRBV28 with TRBJ2-7; no clear D. CDR3 length: 14 residues. V lost 3 bases, J lost 2 bases, and 11 bases lay in between. Germline CDR1 reads MDHEN; CDR2 reads SYDVKM. In DNA form, the CDR3 reads TGTGCCAGCAGTTTTTCGGGTATGACCTACGAGCAGTACTTC. This codes for CASSFSGMTYEQYF.

The genes are TRBV15 and TRBJ2-7; D possibly corresponds to TRBD1 (5 bases). V lost 0 bases and J 4 bases, leaving 13 bases between the germline ends. The germline V gene encodes CDR1 LNHNV and CDR2 YYDKDF (reference sequence). This CDR3 contains 15 residues. The CDR3 DNA follows: TGTGCCACCAGCAGAGAAGGGGTACTTGGTTACGAGCAGTACTTC. Translated: CATSREGVLGYEQYF. The complete variable domain, with remaining parts taken from reference TRBV15 and TRBJ2-7, reads DAMVIQNPRYQVTQFGKPVTLSCSQTLNHNVMYWYQQKSSQAPKLLFHYYDKDFNNEADTPDNFQSRRPNTSFCFLDIRSPGLGDTAMYLCATSREGVLGYEQYFGPGTRLTVT.

This chain joins TRBV6-5 and TRBJ1-5, with 8 bases aligning to TRBD1. Germline CDR1 and CDR2: MNHEY and SVGAGI. The trim removed 5 bases at V and 0 bases at J, leaving 3 bases unmatched. The CDR3 extends over 15 amino acids. The CDR3 sequence is CASSSGQGSNQPQHF. The CDR3 DNA follows: TGTGCCAGCAGTAGCGGACAGGGTAGCAATCAGCCCCAGCATTTT.

The chain joins TRBV12-3 or TRBV12-4 to TRBJ2-2; D unresolved. CDR3 size: 13 residues. The V end lost 5 bases, the J end lost 6 bases, and 10 bases lay between the germline ends. DNA of the CDR3: TGTGCCAGCAGTCTTCCGAGCTCCGGGGAGCTGTTTTTT. Translating gives CASSLPSSGELFF.

The chain uses TRBV6-2 or TRBV6-3 and TRBJ1-1, with a possible D match to TRBD1 (5 bases). CDR1 is MNHEY, CDR2 SVGEGT, per germline. CDR3 length equals 16 residues. Trimming removed 2 bases from V and 0 bases from J, with 13 bases in between. The CDR3 here is CASSYGWDGLNTEAFF. The CDR3, as DNA: TGTGCCAGCAGTTACGGGTGGGACGGCTTGAACACTGAAGCTTTCTTT.

This clone was observed a single time. The chain carries TRBV5-6 and TRBJ2-7; D might be TRBD2 (5 bases). Between the trimmed V and J ends, which lost 0 bases and 4 bases, there was a span of 17 bases. The CDR3 is made up of 16 amino acids. Germline values: CDR1 SGHDT, CDR2 YYEEEE. Here the CDR3 reads CASSLAPDLRFYEQYF. The DNA of the CDR3 is TGTGCCAGCAGCTTGGCGCCGGACTTAAGATTTTACGAGCAGTACTTC.

The chain links TRBV2 to TRBJ2-1; D gene ambiguous. The germline gives CDR1 SNHLY, CDR2 FYNNEI. V lost 4 bases, J lost 8 bases, and 9 bases lay in between. This CDR3 has 12 residues. The CDR3: CASSAFGDEQFF. CDR3 sequence (DNA): TGTGCCAGCAGTGCTTTCGGTGATGAGCAGTTCTTC.

This clone was detected only a few times. The chain is built from TRBV7-2 and TRBJ2-5; maybe TRBD2 (6 bases). V was shortened by 4 bases and J by 4 bases, with 16 bases between the two germline ends. Per the germline V gene, CDR1 is SGHTA and CDR2 is FQGNSA. CDR3 length: 15 residues. The CDR3 region is CASSSGSTISETQYF. CDR3 DNA sequence: TGTGCCAGCAGCTCCGGGAGTACCATTTCAGAGACCCAGTACTTC.

The chain has TRBV2 and TRBJ1-3; D gene unclear. Looked up from germline, CDR1 is SNHLY and CDR2 is FYNNEI. The V gene lost 7 bases and the J gene lost 7 bases, with 17 bases spanning the gap. The CDR3 runs to 14 residues. The CDR3 sequence: CASIEFKLGNTIYF. The CDR3 nucleotides read TGTGCCAGCATAGAGTTTAAGCTCGGGAACACCATATATTTT.

The V and J genes are TRBV30 and TRBJ1-1, with 8 positions matching TRBD1. Trimming cost V 0 bases and J 5 bases; bases outside gene matches: 8. Per the germline V gene, CDR1 is GTSNPN and CDR2 is SVGIG (reference sequence). The CDR3 length is 15 residues. The CDR3 sequence is CAWSVNRGIRTEAFF. CDR3 bases: TGTGCCTGGAGTGTAAACAGGGGGATTCGGACTGAAGCTTTCTTT.

This rearrangement joins TRBV25-1 to TRBJ1-3; no clear D. Deletions cut 0 bases from V and 4 bases from J, with 13 bases between. Per the germline V gene, CDR1 is MGHDK and CDR2 is SYGVNS. The CDR3 has 16 amino acids. The CDR3 sequence is CASSEYGPGLGNTIYF. The CDR3, as DNA: TGTGCCAGCAGTGAATATGGTCCAGGCTTAGGAAACACCATATATTTT. Filled out from reference TRBV25-1 and TRBJ1-3, the complete variable domain reads EADIYQTPRYLVIGTGKKITLECSQTMGHDKMYWYQQDPGMELHLIHYSYGVNSTEKGDLSSESTVSRIRTEHFPLTLESARPSHTSQYLCASSEYGPGLGNTIYFGEGSWLTVV.

The chain carries TRBV5-4 and TRBJ1-2; D call uncertain. This CDR3 has 13 amino acids. Germline assignment: CDR1 SGHNT and CDR2 YYREEE (reference sequence). V lost 4 bases to trimming and J lost 8 bases, with 15 bases between them. The CDR3 bases are TGTGCCAGCAGCCCGGTCCAGAGCCTCGGCTACACCTTC. This sequence encodes CASSPVQSLGYTF.

The chain carries TRBV2 and TRBJ2-2; 9 bases map to TRBD2. J lost 1 base, V lost 8 bases, and 11 bases had no gene match. The CDR3 covers 17 residues. Per the germline V gene, CDR1 is SNHLY and CDR2 is FYNNEI. The CDR3 protein is CASLQEALAGNTGELFF. The CDR3, as DNA: TGTGCCAGCTTACAGGAAGCACTAGCGGGGAACACCGGGGAGCTGTTTTTT.